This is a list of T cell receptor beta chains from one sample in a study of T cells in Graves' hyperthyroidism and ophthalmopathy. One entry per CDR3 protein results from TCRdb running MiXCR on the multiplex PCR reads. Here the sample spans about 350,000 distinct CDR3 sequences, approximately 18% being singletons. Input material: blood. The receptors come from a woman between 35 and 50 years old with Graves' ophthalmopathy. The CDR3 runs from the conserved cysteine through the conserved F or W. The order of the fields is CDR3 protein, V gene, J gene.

CASSFLGQETQYF	TRBV7-2	TRBJ2-5
CSASPGLAGGGGTETQYF	TRBV20-1	TRBJ2-5
CASSYSLPGGLNTEAFF	TRBV6-5	TRBJ1-1
CASSLGLADYEQYF	TRBV6-2/TRBV6-3	TRBJ2-7
CASSSQTGADTQYF	TRBV13	TRBJ2-3
CASSESDPGGQPQHF	TRBV2	TRBJ1-5
CASSLASSGNTIYF	TRBV7-8	TRBJ1-3
CASSSTTISSGYTF	TRBV11-2	TRBJ1-2
CASSSGFSNQPQHF	TRBV11-2	TRBJ1-5
CASGLGVRSYGYTF	TRBV6-5	TRBJ1-2
CASSLALFDEQYF	TRBV11-2	TRBJ2-7
CSVLDPGEQYF	TRBV29-1	TRBJ2-7
CAIRAGLEGYTF	TRBV10-3	TRBJ1-2
CASSFRPSGANVLTF	TRBV12-3/TRBV12-4	TRBJ2-6
CASSDSGSESAGYGYNF	TRBV4-1	TRBJ1-2
CASSLSSGKRETQYF	TRBV7-2	TRBJ2-5
CASSLGLTGTEAFF	TRBV5-1	TRBJ1-1
CASSSLTSSSSYEQYF	TRBV7-8	TRBJ2-7
CSASSWAGGPPYEQYF	TRBV20-1	TRBJ2-7
CASSGTGRETQYF	TRBV12-3/TRBV12-4	TRBJ2-5
CASSLEGSPYEQYF	TRBV13	TRBJ2-7
CSASFGDEQYF	TRBV20-1	TRBJ2-7
CASSSDRYEQYF	TRBV6-1	TRBJ2-7
CASSLLGGASNYEQYF	TRBV11-2	TRBJ2-7
CASSDRQGSGANVLTF	TRBV6-1	TRBJ2-6
CSAREDRSHTEAFF	TRBV20-1	TRBJ1-1
CASSAAGLRNTEAFF	TRBV6-1	TRBJ1-1
CGAELAGVDEQYF	TRBV20-1	TRBJ2-7
CASSEGVPGRSYEQYF	TRBV2	TRBJ2-7
CSVVSPSSGELFF	TRBV29-1	TRBJ2-2
CASRSIGSSGNTIYF	TRBV27	TRBJ1-3
CASTRTSGTYEQYF	TRBV6-1	TRBJ2-7
CASSLDRVRTGELFF	TRBV12-3/TRBV12-4	TRBJ2-2
CASSSGGWTEAFF	TRBV5-1	TRBJ1-1
CASTVTGPASYEQYF	TRBV7-2	TRBJ2-7
CSVVGSTAGELFF	TRBV29-1	TRBJ2-2
CASSLTRLANTEAFF	TRBV6-2/TRBV6-3	TRBJ1-1
CASRGTQREFSYEQYF	TRBV6-5	TRBJ2-7
CASSPGYTF	TRBV11-2	TRBJ1-2
CATSSGANVLTF	TRBV27	TRBJ2-6
CASSFGGSQVDYTF	TRBV28	TRBJ1-2
CASSVGGDGTEAFF	TRBV9	TRBJ1-1
CASSQDPGAENIQYF	TRBV3-1	TRBJ2-4
CASSFLSGNTEAFF	TRBV6-2/TRBV6-3	TRBJ1-1
CSATGMGRQETQYF	TRBV20-1	TRBJ2-5
CASSLLFGRQGNQPQHF	TRBV7-8	TRBJ1-5
CASSWTGEAFF	TRBV19	TRBJ1-1
CASRTGGSGANVLTF	TRBV2	TRBJ2-6
CASRFSSNTGELFF	TRBV12-3/TRBV12-4	TRBJ2-2
CASSRATRAHEQYF	TRBV11-1	TRBJ2-7
CAWRFKTGLYGYTF	TRBV30	TRBJ1-2
CAWSAPGRGIWPQHF	TRBV30	TRBJ1-5
CATSDSPSDGVEKLFF	TRBV24-1	TRBJ1-4
CASRAADRANSPLHF	TRBV6-1	TRBJ1-6
CASSLDSQPQHF	TRBV12-3/TRBV12-4	TRBJ1-5
CASSYREADTQYF	TRBV6-5	TRBJ2-3
CASSLHLGIRTGELFF	TRBV27	TRBJ2-2
CASRTGGVGGYTF	TRBV19	TRBJ1-2
CSVPRVVLREQYF	TRBV20-1	TRBJ2-7